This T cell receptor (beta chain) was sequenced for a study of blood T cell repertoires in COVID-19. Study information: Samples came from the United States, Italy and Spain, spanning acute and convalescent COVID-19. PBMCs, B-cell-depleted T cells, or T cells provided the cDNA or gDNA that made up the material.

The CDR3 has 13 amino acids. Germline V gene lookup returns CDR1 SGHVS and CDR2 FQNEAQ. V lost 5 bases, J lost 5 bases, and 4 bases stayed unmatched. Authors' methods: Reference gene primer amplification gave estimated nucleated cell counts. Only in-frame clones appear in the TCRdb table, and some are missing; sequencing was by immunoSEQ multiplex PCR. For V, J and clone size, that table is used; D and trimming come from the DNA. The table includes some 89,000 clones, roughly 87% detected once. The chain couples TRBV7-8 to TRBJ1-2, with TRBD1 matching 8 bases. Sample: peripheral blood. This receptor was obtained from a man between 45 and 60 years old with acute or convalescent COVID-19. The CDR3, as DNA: TGTGCCAGCAGCAAGGACAGGGAATATGGCTACACCTTC. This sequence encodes CASSKDREYGYTF.